This paragraph reports one T cell receptor (beta chain). It has no known antigen specificity. The input lacks base qualities; no much larger clone sits a single base away. At the junction V is shortened by 0 bases and J by 4 bases, with 12 bases in between. Looking up the germline V gene (reference sequence) yields CDR1 MNHNY and CDR2 SVGAGI. The CDR3 runs 15 amino acids, cysteine and phenylalanine included. Only the CDR3 DNA is retained, 45 bases long and in frame from the first base. At one collaborating source in Seattle, patients were enrolled during active infection and were followed longitudinally through the course of disease. The collaborating institutions used their own protocols to collect whole blood in K2EDTA tubes. For TCRbeta analysis, collaborators shipped samples as frozen whole blood, isolated PBMCs, or DNA extracted from either of those sample types. The data stem from a study of blood T cell repertoires in COVID-19 (dated by TCRdb to about 2020). At the level of the whole study: The collaborator samples originated in the United States, Italy and Spain and spanned the acute and convalescent phases of COVID-19. The prospective study material was composed of cDNA or gDNA derived from T cells, B-cell-depleted T cells, or PBMCs. The dataset comprised deeply sampled blood TCRbeta repertoires from subjects exposed to, actively infected with, or recovered from COVID-19. The repertoires were released in a freely available public database meant as a resource for research on the immune response to SARS-CoV-2. Samples were obtained from the ongoing ImmuneRACE study (first 160 participants) and from about 1,300 subjects provided by 6 global collaborators. The sample metadata nearly always contained a de-identified subject ID, COVID-19 status, age in years and sex. Where available, HLA class I and class II types were taken from metadata supplied by the sample provider and were not determined by assay-based typing. Results the study describes overall, beyond this receptor: Clinical and demographic metadata were provided uncurated, with the amount varying by source and participant.

TCRbeta CDR3 regions were amplified from genomic DNA using the immunoSEQ Assay, a bias-controlled multiplex PCR. As for how the authors treated the data: Nucleated cell counts per sample were estimated from amplification of reference gene primers within the assay. To quantify the absolute abundance of each unique TCRbeta CDR3 rearrangement, sequence reads were collapsed and filtered. For each sample, productive Simpson clonality was calculated as the square root of Simpson's diversity index over productive rearrangements. Entries here come from immuneACCESS through TCRdb and include only in-frame sequences with V and J called. Some clones fail to appear in such tables; in the studies checked, an unresolved V gene covers under half of the shortfall, and the cause of the remainder is unknown. Clonal size and the V and J genes are those of that table, whereas D and trimming came from the DNA. Recorded for this sample are hundreds of thousands of clones; about 84% of them occurred a single time. The ten largest clones capture over 5.5% of the sample.

Rearrangement joined TRBV6-6 to TRBJ1-2; perhaps TRBD1 is the D gene, with 6 bases matching. Specimen: peripheral blood. This receptor was taken from a woman of 80 years or more with COVID-19, enrolled during active disease. The base sequence is TGTGCCAGCAGTTACTCGCAGGGGTCGAGCTATGGCTACACCTTC. Its amino acids are CASSYSQGSSYGYTF.